This T cell receptor (beta chain) emerged from a study of radiotherapy plus CTLA-4 blockade in lung cancer. Across the whole study: Patients showed objective responses in 15% to 20% of cases, and disease control was achieved by about 31%. General observations from the study: There was expansion of tumor-derived TCR clones in blood after radiotherapy plus ipilimumab. Dynamics of early blood T cell clones, together with interferon-beta, were reportedly the best predictors of response.

Some clones are missing from TCRdb's copy, which holds only in-frame ones; the method was immunoSEQ multiplex PCR. The sample records around 63,000 clones, approximately 76% being singletons. V lost 3 bases and J 1 base, leaving 13 bases between the germline ends. CDR3 size: 15 residues. Germline values: CDR1 SGHDT, CDR2 YYEEEE. On this clone itself: As yet, its antigen is unknown.

Each patient with chemo-refractory metastatic non-small-cell lung cancer was treated with focal radiation plus CTLA-4 blockade using ipilimumab. The V and J genes are TRBV5-6 and TRBJ1-1, with D perhaps matching TRBD1 (5 bases). Sequenced material: peripheral blood, taken from a patient treated with radiotherapy plus ipilimumab. The receptor's source is a human donor with non-small cell lung cancer whose response to radiotherapy plus ipilimumab could not be evaluated. Some clones in this sample may be carry-over from other donors' samples. The CDR3 bases are TGTGCCAGCAGCTCAGTGGGGCAGACGAACACTGAAGCTTTCTTT. This gives the protein CASSSVGQTNTEAFF.